This TCR beta chain stems from a study of T cell changes during pregnancy in multiple sclerosis. The data were produced by immunoSEQ multiplex PCR, yet TCRdb's version contains in-frame clones alone and is incomplete. The sample includes some 38,000 clones, 85% to 95% of them seen just once. This CDR3 region has 14 residues. Deletions cut 2 bases from V and 6 bases from J, with 14 bases between. Germline values: CDR1 SGHRS, CDR2 YFSETQ. The genes are TRBV5-1 and TRBJ1-2; D unclear. This specimen was CD4+ T cells from peripheral blood mononuclear cells, taken in the second trimester of pregnancy. This sequence was found in a female donor with multiple sclerosis, enrolled in a pregnancy study. The CDR3: CASSFKGLANGYTF. The CDR3 DNA reads TGCGCCAGCAGCTTTAAAGGGTTAGCGAATGGCTACACCTTC.